This TCR beta chain was recorded in a study of technical replicates of blood from a handful of donors. This table comes from immunoSEQ multiplex PCR, and its TCRdb copy is limited to in-frame clones, with some not included. Among 79,000 or so clones listed, about 90% were seen once. CDR1 is SGHRS and CDR2 is YFSETQ in the germline V gene. The CDR3 consists of 15 residues. V lost 4 bases and J lost 0, with 14 bases in between. This chain links TRBV5-1 with TRBJ2-7, with D perhaps matching TRBD2 (7 bases). Sequencing input: T cells isolated from PBMCs. The sequence derives from a human donor in good health. CDR3 in amino acids: CASSPGGTLSYEQYF. CDR3 nucleotides: TGCGCCAGCAGCCCGGGGGGCACGCTCTCCTACGAGCAGTACTTC.